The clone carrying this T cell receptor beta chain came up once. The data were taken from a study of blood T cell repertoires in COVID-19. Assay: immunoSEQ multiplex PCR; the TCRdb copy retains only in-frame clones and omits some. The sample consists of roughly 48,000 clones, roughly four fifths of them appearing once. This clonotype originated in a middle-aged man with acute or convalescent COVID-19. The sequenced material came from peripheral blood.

The CDR3 nucleotides read TGTGCCAGCAGCAAGAGGGGGTACAAGATTAATCAGCCCCAGCATTTT. It specifies CASSKRGYKINQPQHF. The chain combines TRBV21-1 with TRBJ1-5; the table's TRBD1 call for D was not verified on the DNA. TRBV21-1 is a known pseudogene. The CDR3 totals 16 residues.